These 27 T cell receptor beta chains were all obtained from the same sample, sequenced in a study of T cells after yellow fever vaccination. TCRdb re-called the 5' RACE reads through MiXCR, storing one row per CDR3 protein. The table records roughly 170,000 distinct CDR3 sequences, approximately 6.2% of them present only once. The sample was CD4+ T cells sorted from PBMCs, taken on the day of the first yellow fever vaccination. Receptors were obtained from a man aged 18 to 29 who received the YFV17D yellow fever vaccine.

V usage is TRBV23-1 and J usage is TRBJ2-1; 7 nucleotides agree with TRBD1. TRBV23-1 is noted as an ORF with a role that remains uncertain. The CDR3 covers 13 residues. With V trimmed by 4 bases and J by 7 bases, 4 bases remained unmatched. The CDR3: CASSPTGQNEQFF. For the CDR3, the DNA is TGCGCCAGCAGTCCCACGGGACAGAATGAGCAGTTCTTC.

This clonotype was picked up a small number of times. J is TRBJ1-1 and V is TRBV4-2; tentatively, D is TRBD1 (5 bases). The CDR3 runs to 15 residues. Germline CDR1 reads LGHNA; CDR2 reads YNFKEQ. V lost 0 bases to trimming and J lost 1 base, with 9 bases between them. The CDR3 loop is CASSQEQVGNTEAFF. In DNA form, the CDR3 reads TGTGCCAGCAGCCAAGAACAGGTGGGGAACACTGAAGCTTTCTTT.

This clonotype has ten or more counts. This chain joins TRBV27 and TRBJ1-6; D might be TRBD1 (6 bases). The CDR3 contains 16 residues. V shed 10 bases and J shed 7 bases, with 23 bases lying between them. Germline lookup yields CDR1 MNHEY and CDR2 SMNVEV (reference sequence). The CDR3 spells CATKQGANGLNSPLHF. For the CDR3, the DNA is TGTGCCACCAAACAGGGTGCCAACGGGTTGAATTCACCCCTCCACTTT.

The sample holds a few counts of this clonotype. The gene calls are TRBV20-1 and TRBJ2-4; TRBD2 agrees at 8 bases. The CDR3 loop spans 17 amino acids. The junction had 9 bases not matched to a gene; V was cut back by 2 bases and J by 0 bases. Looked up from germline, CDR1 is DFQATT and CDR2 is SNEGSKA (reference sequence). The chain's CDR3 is CSARTAGGTLAKNIQYF. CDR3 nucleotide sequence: TGCAGTGCTAGAACGGCGGGGGGTACCCTAGCCAAAAACATTCAGTACTTC.

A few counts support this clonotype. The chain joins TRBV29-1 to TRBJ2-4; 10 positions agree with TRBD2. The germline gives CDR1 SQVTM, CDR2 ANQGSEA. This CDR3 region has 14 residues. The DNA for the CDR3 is TGCAACTCAAGAGCGGGGGGGCTGGGAAACATTCAGTACTTC. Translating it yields CNSRAGGLGNIQYF.

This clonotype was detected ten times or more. CDR3 in amino acids: CASSFGTTNEKLFF. CDR3 DNA: TGTGCCAGCAGTTTTGGTACAACTAATGAAAAACTGTTTTTT. J is TRBJ1-4 and V is TRBV12-3 or TRBV12-4; D gene unclear. This CDR3 is 14 amino acids long. With 3 bases removed from V and 0 bases from J, the gap between germline ends came to 5 bases.

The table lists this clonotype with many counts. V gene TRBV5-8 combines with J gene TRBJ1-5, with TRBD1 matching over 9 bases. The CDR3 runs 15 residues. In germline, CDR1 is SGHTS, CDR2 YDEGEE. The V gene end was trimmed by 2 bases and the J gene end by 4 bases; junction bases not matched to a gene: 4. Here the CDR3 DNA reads TGTGCCAGCAGCTTAGGGACAGGGTGGAATCAGCCCCAGCATTTT. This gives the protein CASSLGTGWNQPQHF. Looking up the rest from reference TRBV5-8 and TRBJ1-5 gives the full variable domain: EAGVTQSPTHLIKTRGQQATLRCSPISGHTSVYWYQQALGLGLQFLLWYDEGEERNRGNFPPRFSGRQFPNYSSELNVNALELEDSALYLCASSLGTGWNQPQHFGDGTRLSIL.

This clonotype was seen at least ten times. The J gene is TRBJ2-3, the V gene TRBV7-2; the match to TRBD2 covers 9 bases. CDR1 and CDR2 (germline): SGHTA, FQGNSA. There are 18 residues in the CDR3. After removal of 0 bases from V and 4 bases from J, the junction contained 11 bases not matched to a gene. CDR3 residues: CASSLAIFRGGAPDTQYF. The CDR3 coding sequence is TGTGCCAGCAGCTTAGCGATTTTTCGCGGGGGGGCCCCAGATACGCAGTATTTT. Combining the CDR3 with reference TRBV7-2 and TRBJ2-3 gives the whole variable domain GAGVSQSPSNKVTEKGKDVELRCDPISGHTALYWYRQSLGQGLEFLIYFQGNSAPDKSGLPSDRFSAERTGGSVSTLTIQRTQQEDSAVYLCASSLAIFRGGAPDTQYFGPGTRLTVL.

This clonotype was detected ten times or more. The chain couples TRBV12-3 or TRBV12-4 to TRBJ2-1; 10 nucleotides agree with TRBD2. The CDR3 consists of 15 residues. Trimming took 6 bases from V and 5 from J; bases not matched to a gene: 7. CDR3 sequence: CASSLGLAENNEQFF. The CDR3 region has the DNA TGTGCCAGCAGCCTCGGACTAGCGGAGAACAATGAGCAGTTCTTC.

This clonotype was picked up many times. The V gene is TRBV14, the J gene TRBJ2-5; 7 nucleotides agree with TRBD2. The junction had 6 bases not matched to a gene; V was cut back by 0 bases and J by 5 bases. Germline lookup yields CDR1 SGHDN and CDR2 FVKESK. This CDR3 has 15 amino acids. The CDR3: CASSQELAGVETQYF. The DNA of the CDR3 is TGTGCCAGCAGCCAAGAACTGGCGGGGGTGGAGACCCAGTACTTC.

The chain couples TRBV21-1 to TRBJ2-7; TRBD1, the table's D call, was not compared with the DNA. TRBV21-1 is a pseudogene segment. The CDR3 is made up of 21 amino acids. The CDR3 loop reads CASSKVRTGTGPGTNLYEQYV. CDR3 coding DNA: TGTGCCAGCAGCAAGGTTAGAACCGGGACAGGCCCCGGTACCAACCTTTACGAGCAGTACGTC.

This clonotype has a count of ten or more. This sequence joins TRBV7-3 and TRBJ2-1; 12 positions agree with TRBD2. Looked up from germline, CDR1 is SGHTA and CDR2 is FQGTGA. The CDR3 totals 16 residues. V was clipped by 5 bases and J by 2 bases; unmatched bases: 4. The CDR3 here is CASSPASGGAYNEQFF. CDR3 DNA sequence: TGTGCCAGCAGCCCCGCTAGCGGGGGGGCCTACAATGAGCAGTTCTTC.

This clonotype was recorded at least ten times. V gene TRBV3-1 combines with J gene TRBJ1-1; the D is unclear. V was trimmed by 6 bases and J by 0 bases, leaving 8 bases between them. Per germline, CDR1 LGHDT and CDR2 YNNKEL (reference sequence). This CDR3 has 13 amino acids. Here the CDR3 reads CASSFQLNTEAFF. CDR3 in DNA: TGTGCCAGCAGTTTCCAATTGAACACTGAAGCTTTCTTT.

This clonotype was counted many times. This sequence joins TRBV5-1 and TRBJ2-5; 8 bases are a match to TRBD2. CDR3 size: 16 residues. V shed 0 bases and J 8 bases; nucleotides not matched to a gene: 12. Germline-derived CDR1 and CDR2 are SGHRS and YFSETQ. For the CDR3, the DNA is TGCGCCAGCAGCTTGGATCCAGCGGGGGCCACAGAAACCCAGTACTTC. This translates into CASSLDPAGATETQYF.

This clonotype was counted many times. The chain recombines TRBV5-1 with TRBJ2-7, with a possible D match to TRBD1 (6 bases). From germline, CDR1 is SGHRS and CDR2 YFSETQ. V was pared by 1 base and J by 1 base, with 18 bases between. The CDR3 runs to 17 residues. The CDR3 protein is CASSLRIKGEWSYEQYF. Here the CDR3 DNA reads TGCGCCAGCAGCTTGCGGATCAAGGGGGAGTGGTCCTACGAGCAGTACTTC.

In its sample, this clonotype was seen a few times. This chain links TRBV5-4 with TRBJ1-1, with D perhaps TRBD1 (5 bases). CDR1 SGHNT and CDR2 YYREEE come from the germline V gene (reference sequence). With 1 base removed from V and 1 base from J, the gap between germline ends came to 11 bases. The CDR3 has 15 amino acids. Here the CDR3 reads CASSLYKGPNTEAFF. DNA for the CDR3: TGTGCCAGCAGCTTGTATAAGGGGCCGAACACTGAAGCTTTCTTT.

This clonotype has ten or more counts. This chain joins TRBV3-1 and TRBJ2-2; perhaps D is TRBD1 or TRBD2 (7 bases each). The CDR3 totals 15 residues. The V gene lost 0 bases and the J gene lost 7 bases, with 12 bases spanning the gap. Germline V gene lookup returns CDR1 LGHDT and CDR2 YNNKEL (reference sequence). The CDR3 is CASSQDSGGVGELFF. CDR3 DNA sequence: TGTGCCAGCAGCCAAGACTCAGGGGGGGTCGGGGAGCTGTTTTTT.

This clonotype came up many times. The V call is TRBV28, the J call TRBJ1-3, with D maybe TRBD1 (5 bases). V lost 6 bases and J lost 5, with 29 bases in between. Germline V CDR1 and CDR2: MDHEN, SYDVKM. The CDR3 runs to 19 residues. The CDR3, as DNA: TGTGCCAGCAGCTTTATATATGGGGCGAGGAAGGGAGAGCGAAACACCATATATTTT. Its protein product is CASSFIYGARKGERNTIYF.

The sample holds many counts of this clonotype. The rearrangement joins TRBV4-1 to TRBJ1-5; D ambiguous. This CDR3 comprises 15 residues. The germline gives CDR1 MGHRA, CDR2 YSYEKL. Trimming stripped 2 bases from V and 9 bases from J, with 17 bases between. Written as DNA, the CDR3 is TGCGCCAGCAGCCAACCGGACTCCGGTCCGGGGCCCCAGCATTTT. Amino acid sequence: CASSQPDSGPGPQHF.

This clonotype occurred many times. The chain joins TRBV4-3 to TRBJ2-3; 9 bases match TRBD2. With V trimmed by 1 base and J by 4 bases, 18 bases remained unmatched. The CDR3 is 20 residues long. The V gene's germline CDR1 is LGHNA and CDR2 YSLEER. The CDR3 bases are TGCGCCAGCAGCCAAGTCAGGGTTCTAGCGGGGCGCCGGGCGGCAGATACGCAGTATTTT. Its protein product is CASSQVRVLAGRRAADTQYF.

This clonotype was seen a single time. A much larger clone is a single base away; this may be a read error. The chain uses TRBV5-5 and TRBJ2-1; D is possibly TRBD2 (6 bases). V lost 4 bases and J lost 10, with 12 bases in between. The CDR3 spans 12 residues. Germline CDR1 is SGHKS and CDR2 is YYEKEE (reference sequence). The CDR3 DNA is TGTGCCAGCAGCGGGGGGTTGAGGGAGCAGTTCTTC. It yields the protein CASSGGLREQFF. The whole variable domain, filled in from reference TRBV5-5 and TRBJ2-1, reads DAGVTQSPTHLIKTRGQQVTLRCSPISGHKSVSWYQQVLGQGPQFIFQYYEKEERGRGNFPDRFSARQFPNYSSELNVNALLLGDSALYLCASSGGLREQFFGPGTRLTVL.

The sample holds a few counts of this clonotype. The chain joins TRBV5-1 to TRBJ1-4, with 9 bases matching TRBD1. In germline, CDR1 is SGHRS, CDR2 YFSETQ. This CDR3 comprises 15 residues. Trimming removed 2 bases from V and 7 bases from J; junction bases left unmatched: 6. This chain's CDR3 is CASSFTGGIGEKLFF. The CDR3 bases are TGCGCCAGCAGCTTCACAGGGGGCATTGGTGAAAAACTGTTTTTT.

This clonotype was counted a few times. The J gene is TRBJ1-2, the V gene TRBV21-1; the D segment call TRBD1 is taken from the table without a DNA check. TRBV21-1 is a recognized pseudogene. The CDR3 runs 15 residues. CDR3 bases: TGTGCCAGCAGCAAAGGGGGCAAGGGGAACTATGGCTACACCTTC. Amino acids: CASSKGGKGNYGYTF.

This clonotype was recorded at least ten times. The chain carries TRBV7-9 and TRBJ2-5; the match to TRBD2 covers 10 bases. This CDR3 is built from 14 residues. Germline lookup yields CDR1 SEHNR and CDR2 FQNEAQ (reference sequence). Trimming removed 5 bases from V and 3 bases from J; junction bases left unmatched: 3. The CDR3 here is CASSHGLAEETQYF. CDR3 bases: TGTGCCAGCAGCCATGGACTAGCGGAAGAGACCCAGTACTTC.

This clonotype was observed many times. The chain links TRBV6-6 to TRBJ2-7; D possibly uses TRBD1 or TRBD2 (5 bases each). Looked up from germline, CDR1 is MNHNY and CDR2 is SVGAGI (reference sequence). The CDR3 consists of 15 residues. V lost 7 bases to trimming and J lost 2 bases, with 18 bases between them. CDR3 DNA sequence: TGTGCCAGCAAAATTAGGGACGGACCTCCCTACGAGCAGTACTTC. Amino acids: CASKIRDGPPYEQYF.

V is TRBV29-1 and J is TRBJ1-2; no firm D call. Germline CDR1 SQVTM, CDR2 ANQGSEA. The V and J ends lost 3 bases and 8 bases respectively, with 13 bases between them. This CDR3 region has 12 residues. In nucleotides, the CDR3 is TGCAGCGTTGATCGGGTTGCTCGAGGCTACACCTTC. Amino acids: CSVDRVARGYTF.

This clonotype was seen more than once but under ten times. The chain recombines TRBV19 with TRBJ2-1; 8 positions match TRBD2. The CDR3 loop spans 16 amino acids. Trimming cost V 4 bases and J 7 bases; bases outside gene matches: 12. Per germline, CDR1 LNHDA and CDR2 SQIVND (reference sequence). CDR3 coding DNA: TGTGCCAGTAGTAATCCCGGGACTAGAGGAGTAAATGAGCAGTTCTTC. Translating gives CASSNPGTRGVNEQFF. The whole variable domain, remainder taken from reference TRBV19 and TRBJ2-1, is DGGITQSPKYLFRKEGQNVTLSCEQNLNHDAMYWYRQDPGQGLRLIYYSQIVNDFQKGDIAEGYSVSREKKESFPLTVTSAQKNPTAFYLCASSNPGTRGVNEQFFGPGTRLTVL.